Shown below are 2 T cell receptor beta chains from a single sample sequenced in a study of shared T cell receptors in the human thymus. Libraries were prepared by immunoSEQ multiplex PCR; TCRdb keeps only in-frame clonotypes and omits some of them. The table lists roughly 700,000 clones, around 87% of them singletons. The data were also submitted as part of a second study, on human thymus T cells.

Sequenced input: thymocytes. These receptors were collected from a boy under three years old with a congenital heart defect.

This clone was counted between two and nine times. The rearrangement uses TRBV5-1 and TRBJ2-2; D unresolved. V lost 0 bases and J lost 1, with 7 bases in between. Germline V gene data show CDR1 as SGHRS and CDR2 as YFSETQ. This CDR3 contains 15 residues. The DNA of the CDR3 is TGCGCCAGCAGCTTGGGGAGCCTGAACACCGGGGAGCTGTTTTTT. Translated: CASSLGSLNTGELFF.

The chain employs TRBV4-3 and TRBJ2-5, with a possible D match to TRBD2 (6 bases). Trimming removed 0 bases at V and 11 bases at J, with 19 bases between. Germline V gives CDR1 LGHNA, CDR2 YSLEER. The CDR3 covers 15 residues. CDR3 region: CASSQEGGPSWEQYF. CDR3 DNA sequence: TGCGCCAGCAGCCAAGAGGGGGGACCTAGCTGGGAGCAGTACTTC.